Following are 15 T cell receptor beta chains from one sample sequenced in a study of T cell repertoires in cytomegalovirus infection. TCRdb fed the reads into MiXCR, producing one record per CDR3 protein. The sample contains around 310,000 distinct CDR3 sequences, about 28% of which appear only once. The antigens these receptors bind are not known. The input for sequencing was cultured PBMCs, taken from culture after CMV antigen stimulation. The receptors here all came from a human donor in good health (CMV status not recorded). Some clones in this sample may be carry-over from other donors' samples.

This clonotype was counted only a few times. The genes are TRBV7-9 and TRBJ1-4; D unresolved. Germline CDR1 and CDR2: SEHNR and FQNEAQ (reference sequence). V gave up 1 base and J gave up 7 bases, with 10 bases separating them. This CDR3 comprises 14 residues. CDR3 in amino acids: CASSLERGFEKLFF. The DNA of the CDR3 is TGTGCCAGCAGCTTAGAGCGGGGTTTTGAAAAACTGTTTTTT.

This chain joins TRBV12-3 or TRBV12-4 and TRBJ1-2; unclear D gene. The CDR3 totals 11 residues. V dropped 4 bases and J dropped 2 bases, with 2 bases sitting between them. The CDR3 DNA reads TGTGCCAGCAGTTGGAACTATGGCTACACCTTC. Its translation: CASSWNYGYTF.

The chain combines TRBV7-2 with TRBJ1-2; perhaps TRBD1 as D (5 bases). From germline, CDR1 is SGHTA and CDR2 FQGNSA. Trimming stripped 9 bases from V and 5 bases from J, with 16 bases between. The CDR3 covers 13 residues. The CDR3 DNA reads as TGTGCCAGGGGGACCGGGGCGAGGTATGGCTACACCTTC. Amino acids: CARGTGARYGYTF.

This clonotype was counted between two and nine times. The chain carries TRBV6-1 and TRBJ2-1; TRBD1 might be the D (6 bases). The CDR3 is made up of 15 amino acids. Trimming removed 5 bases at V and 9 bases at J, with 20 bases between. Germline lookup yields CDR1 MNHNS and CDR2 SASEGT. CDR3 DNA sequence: TGTGCCAGCAGTCCTACAGGGTTAGTCAGTGGTGAGCAGTTCTTC. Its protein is CASSPTGLVSGEQFF.

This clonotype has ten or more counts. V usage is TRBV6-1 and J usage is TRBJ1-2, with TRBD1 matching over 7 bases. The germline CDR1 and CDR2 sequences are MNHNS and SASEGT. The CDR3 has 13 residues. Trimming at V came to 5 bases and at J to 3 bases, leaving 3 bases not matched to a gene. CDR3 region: CASSPGTDYGYTF. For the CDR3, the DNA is TGTGCCAGCAGTCCGGGGACAGACTATGGCTACACCTTC.

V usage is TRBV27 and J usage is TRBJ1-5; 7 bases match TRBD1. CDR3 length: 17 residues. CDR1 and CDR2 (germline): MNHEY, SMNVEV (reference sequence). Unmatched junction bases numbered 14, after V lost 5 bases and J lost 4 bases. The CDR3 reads CASSITWTGIFNQPQHF. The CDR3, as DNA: TGTGCCAGCAGTATAACTTGGACAGGCATTTTTAATCAGCCCCAGCATTTT.

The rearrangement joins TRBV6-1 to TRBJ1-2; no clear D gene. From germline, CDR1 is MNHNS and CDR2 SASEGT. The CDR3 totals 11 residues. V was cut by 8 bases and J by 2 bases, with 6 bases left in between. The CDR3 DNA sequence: TGTGCCAGCGAATTCAACTATGGCTACACCTTC. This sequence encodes CASEFNYGYTF.

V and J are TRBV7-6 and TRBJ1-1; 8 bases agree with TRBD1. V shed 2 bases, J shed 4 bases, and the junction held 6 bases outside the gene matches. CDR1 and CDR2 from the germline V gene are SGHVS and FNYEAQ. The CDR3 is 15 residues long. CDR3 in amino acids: CASSLPNRGGTEAFF. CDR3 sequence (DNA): TGTGCCAGCAGCTTACCCAACAGGGGGGGCACTGAAGCTTTCTTT.

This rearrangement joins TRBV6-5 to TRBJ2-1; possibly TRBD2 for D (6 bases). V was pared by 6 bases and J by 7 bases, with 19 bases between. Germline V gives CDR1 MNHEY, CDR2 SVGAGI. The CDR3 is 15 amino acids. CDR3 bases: TGTGCCAGCAGACGGGGGACTGGAGGGGTGAATGAGCAGTTCTTC. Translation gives CASRRGTGGVNEQFF.

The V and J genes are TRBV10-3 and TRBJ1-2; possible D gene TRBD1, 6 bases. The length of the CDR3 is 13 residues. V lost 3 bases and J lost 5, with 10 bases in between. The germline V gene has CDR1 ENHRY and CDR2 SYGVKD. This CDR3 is CAISDGQGYGYTF. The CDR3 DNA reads TGTGCCATCAGTGACGGGCAGGGGTATGGCTACACCTTC.

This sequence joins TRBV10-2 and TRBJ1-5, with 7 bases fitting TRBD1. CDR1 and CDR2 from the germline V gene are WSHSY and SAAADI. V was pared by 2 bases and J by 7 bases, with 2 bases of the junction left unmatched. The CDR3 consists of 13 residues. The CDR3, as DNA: TGCGCCAGCAGTGAGGGCAGGGGGCAGCCCCAGCATTTT. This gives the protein CASSEGRGQPQHF.

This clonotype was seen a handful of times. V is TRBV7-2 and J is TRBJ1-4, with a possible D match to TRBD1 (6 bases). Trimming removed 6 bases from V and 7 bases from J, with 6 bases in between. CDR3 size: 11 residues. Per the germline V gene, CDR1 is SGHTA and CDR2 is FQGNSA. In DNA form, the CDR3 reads TGTGCCAGCAGAGGGGGTGAAAAACTGTTTTTT. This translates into CASRGGEKLFF.

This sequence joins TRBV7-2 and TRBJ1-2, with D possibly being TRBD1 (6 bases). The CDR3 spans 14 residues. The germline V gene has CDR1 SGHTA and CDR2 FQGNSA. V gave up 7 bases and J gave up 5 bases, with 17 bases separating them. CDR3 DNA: TGTGCCAGCATCGAAACAGGGACTCCATATGGCTACACCTTC. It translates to CASIETGTPYGYTF.

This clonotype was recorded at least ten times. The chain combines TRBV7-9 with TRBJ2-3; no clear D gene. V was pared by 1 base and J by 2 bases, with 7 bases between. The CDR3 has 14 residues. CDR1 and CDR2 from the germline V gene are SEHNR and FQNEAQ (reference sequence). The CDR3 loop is CASSLGGNTDTQYF. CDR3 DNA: TGTGCCAGCAGCTTAGGTGGGAACACAGATACGCAGTATTTT.

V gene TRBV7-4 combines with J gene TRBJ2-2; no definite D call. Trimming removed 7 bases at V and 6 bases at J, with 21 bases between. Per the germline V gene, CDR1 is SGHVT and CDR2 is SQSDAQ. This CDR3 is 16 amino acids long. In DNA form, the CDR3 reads TGTGCCAGCACCCCCCCCGTCCCCCCTGGAGCCGGGGAGCTGTTTTTT. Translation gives CASTPPVPPGAGELFF.